This T cell receptor beta chain was recorded in a study of control samples from healthy donors and cancer patients. The protocol was immunoSEQ multiplex PCR, while the TCRdb copy is restricted to in-frame clones and leaves out a portion. The sample lists about 71,000 clones, roughly 86% occurring once. Germline V gene sequence: CDR1 SGDLS, CDR2 YYNGEE. V was cut by 1 base and J by 6 bases, with 10 bases left in between. CDR3 size: 14 residues. The rearrangement links TRBV9 to TRBJ2-2; no firm D call. Material for sequencing was PBMCs. The source is a man aged 55 to 70 with lung cancer. In DNA, the CDR3 is TGTGCCAGCAGCGTAAGGCCCCCGCCCGGGGAGCTGTTTTTT. Encoded protein: CASSVRPPPGELFF.